This T cell receptor beta chain was sequenced during a study of shared clonotypes between healthy human individuals. Measured with immunoSEQ multiplex PCR; TCRdb has only the in-frame clones, and not every one. This sample yields over a million clones, of which 75% to 85% are seen a single time; roughly 0.55% belongs to the top ten. Per the germline V gene, CDR1 is LNHDA and CDR2 is SQIVND (reference sequence). This CDR3 comprises 16 residues. With 3 bases clipped from V and 5 bases from J, the junction kept 6 bases outside the gene matches. Only Caucasian adults living in Nashville, Tennessee served as donors.

Sequenced: memory CD4+ T cells from PBMCs. Subset specified: CD45RA-negative fraction. The genes are TRBV19 and TRBJ2-3; 12 bases line up with TRBD1. The receptor was isolated from a man aged 18 to 30 in good health. Some clones in this sample may be carry-over from other donors' samples. The CDR3 nucleotides are TGTGCCAGTAGTATTTCGGGACAGGGGGCCGTAGATACGCAGTATTTT. Its protein is CASSISGQGAVDTQYF.